Listed below are T cell receptor beta chains from one sample, sequenced in a study of T cells after yellow fever vaccination. Via MiXCR, TCRdb re-called the 5' RACE reads, giving one row per CDR3 protein. The repertoire holds some 110,000 distinct CDR3 sequences, with 6.5% to 9% as singletons. Sample: CD8+ T cells sorted from PBMCs, taken 45 days after the yellow fever booster vaccination. These receptors originate from a man younger than 40 who received the YFV17D yellow fever vaccine. Both conserved end residues are part of each CDR3. Each record gives: clone size, D gene, V gene, J gene, CDR3 DNA, CDR3 protein. The D gene is left open where the match is weak. Size tells how often a clone was seen (once, few, many) or the class of an expanded clone, and some rows leave it out.

>-|-|TRBV5-5|TRBJ2-4
TGTGCCAGCAGCGATGGAAGGAACATTCAGTACTTC
CASSDGRNIQYF
>-|TRBD1|TRBV27|TRBJ2-7
TGTGCCAGCAGTCCAAGTGTAGGGGGCCTCTACGAGCAGTACTTC
CASSPSVGGLYEQYF
>few|TRBD1|TRBV27|TRBJ1-1
TGTGCCAGCAGAACAAGACAGGGTCCTAATCGGGGGGGTGAAGCTTTCTTT
CASRTRQGPNRGGEAFF
>many|-|TRBV6-2/TRBV6-3|TRBJ2-3
TGTGCCAGCAGTTACTCGACCGGGGTGACGAGGGATACGCAGTATTTT
CASSYSTGVTRDTQYF
>-|TRBD2|TRBV11-2|TRBJ2-1
TGTGCCAGCTCCGGCCCGACTAGCGGCCATAATGAGCAGTTCTTC
CASSGPTSGHNEQFF
>many|-|TRBV10-2|TRBJ2-3
TGCGCCAGCACCCAGAATACAGATACGCAGTATTTT
CASTQNTDTQYF
>few|-|TRBV7-2|TRBJ2-7
TGTGCCAGCAGCTTAGCGTGGACCGCTACCTACGAGCAGTACTTC
CASSLAWTATYEQYF
>many|-|TRBV6-1|TRBJ1-5
TGTGCCAGCAGTGACGGAGTGGGGGGTGAGCCCCAGCATTTT
CASSDGVGGEPQHF
>many|TRBD2|TRBV9|TRBJ2-3
TGTGCCAGCAGCGTAGCGGGGGGGGCTAGCACAGATACGCAGTATTTT
CASSVAGGASTDTQYF
>many|TRBD1|TRBV10-3|TRBJ1-2
TGTGCCATCAGTGAGTCTGATCCGGGACAGGGGAACTATGGCTACACCTTC
CAISESDPGQGNYGYTF
>-|-|TRBV7-9|TRBJ2-7
TGTGCCAGCAGTTCTGACAGATCCTACGAGCAGTACTTC
CASSSDRSYEQYF
>many|-|TRBV29-1|TRBJ2-1
TGCAGCGTTGCTCGGCCGAACAACAATGAGCAGTTCTTC
CSVARPNNNEQFF
>-|TRBD1|TRBV5-8|TRBJ1-4
TGTGCCAGCAGCTACGGACAGGGGGCAGATGAAAAACTGTTTTTT
CASSYGQGADEKLFF
>many|TRBD2|TRBV11-1|TRBJ2-3
TGTGCCAGCAGCCAATTCTCGGGACTAGCTTTCCAAAACCAGTATTTT
CASSQFSGLAFQNQYF
>many|TRBD1|TRBV27|TRBJ2-4
TGTGCCAGCAGTCCCCTGACAGGGAACTTGGCCAAAAACATTCAGTACTTC
CASSPLTGNLAKNIQYF
>few|TRBD1|TRBV18|TRBJ2-1
TGTGCCAGCTCACCACTTTACCGCCCGGAGACAGGGCCAAATGAGCAGTTCTTC
CASSPLYRPETGPNEQFF
>many|-|TRBV21-1|TRBJ2-5
TGTGCCAGCAGCAAAGCGCACGGTGCGGATCAAGAGACCCAGTACTTC
CASSKAHGADQETQYF
>few|-|TRBV20-1|TRBJ2-1
TGCAGTGCTGAGGACTACGATGAGCAGTTCTTC
CSAEDYDEQFF
>many|-|TRBV29-1|TRBJ2-1
TGCAGCGTTGAGGACGGCCTTAATGAGCAGTTCTTC
CSVEDGLNEQFF
>many|-|TRBV4-3|TRBJ2-7
TGCGCCAGCAGCCAAGATCAGGTCTCCTACGAGCAGTACTTC
CASSQDQVSYEQYF
>-|-|TRBV19|TRBJ2-1
TGTGCCAGTAGTATTGGGGGGGCGAATGAGCAGTTCTTC
CASSIGGANEQFF
>few|-|TRBV18|TRBJ2-5
TGTGCCAGCTCACCTGAGGACAGACCACAAGAGACCCAGTACTTC
CASSPEDRPQETQYF
>-|-|TRBV28|TRBJ2-5
-
CASSLAQAQETQYF
>few|TRBD1|TRBV27|TRBJ2-7
TGTGCCAGCAGCTACCGGGACAGGATCCACGAGCAGTACTTC
CASSYRDRIHEQYF
>many|-|TRBV20-1|TRBJ2-1
TGCAGTGCTAGAACCGTCCCTCAGAACAATGAGCAGTTCTTC
CSARTVPQNNEQFF
>few|TRBD1|TRBV28|TRBJ2-3
TGTGCCAGCAGTTTATGGGACAGGGCCACAGATACGCAGTATTTT
CASSLWDRATDTQYF
>few|-|TRBV7-9|TRBJ2-1
TGTGCCAGCAGCTTAGGGGAGTGGGGATTGAGCAATGAGCAGTTCTTC
CASSLGEWGLSNEQFF
>few|-|TRBV6-1|TRBJ2-6
TGTGCCAGCTTCTCGGGGGTGGACGGGGCCAACGTCCTGACTTTC
CASFSGVDGANVLTF
>few|TRBD2|TRBV6-2/TRBV6-3|TRBJ2-7
TGTGCCAGCAGAGAGACCTGGCGGGGTAGCGGGAGCTCCTACGAGCAGTACTTC
CASRETWRGSGSSYEQYF
>-|-|TRBV7-8|TRBJ2-7
TGTGCCAGCAGCTTACCGGAGGCCTACGAGCAGTACTTC
CASSLPEAYEQYF
>many|TRBD1|TRBV29-1|TRBJ2-4
TGCAGCGTCATACAGGGGGAGAGCATTCAGTACTTC
CSVIQGESIQYF
>-|-|TRBV20-1|TRBJ1-5
TGCAGTGCTAGAGGCCCATCCTCAGGGGATAGCAATCAGCCCCAGCATTTT
CSARGPSSGDSNQPQHF
>many|TRBD2|TRBV20-1|TRBJ2-1
TGCAGTGCTAGAGATGAAGTGTTAGCGGGACCGTACAATGAGCAGTTCTTC
CSARDEVLAGPYNEQFF
>many|TRBD2|TRBV20-1|TRBJ2-7
TGCAGTGCTACTCTAGCGGGAGGCTCCTACGAGCAGTACTTC
CSATLAGGSYEQYF
>many|TRBD2|TRBV12-3/TRBV12-4|TRBJ2-1
TGTGCCAGCAGCCCCGGGACTAGTCTACGTAATGAGCAGTTCTTC
CASSPGTSLRNEQFF
>few|TRBD1|TRBV12-3/TRBV12-4|TRBJ2-2
TGTGCCAGCAGTCGCGACAGGGTCACCGGGGAGCTGTTTTTT
CASSRDRVTGELFF
>-|-|TRBV19|TRBJ2-6
TGTGCCAGTAGCTCCGACAGGACAGTGGGGGCCAACGTCCTGACTTTC
CASSSDRTVGANVLTF